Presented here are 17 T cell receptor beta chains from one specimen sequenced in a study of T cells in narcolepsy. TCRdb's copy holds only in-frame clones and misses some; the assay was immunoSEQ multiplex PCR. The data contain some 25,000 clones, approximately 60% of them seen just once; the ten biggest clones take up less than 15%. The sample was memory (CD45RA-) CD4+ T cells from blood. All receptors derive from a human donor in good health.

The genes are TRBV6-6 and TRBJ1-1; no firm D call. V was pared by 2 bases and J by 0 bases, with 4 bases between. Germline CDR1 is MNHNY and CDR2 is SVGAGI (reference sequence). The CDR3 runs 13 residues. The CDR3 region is CASSYQVNTEAFF. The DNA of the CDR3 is TGTGCCAGCAGTTACCAAGTGAACACTGAAGCTTTCTTT.

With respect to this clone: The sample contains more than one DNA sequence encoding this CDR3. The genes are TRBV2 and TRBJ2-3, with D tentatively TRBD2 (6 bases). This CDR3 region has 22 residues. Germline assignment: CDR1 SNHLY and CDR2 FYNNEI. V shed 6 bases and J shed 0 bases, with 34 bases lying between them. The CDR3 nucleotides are TGTGCCAGCAGAAACCTTGGGGGAACTAGTGAGGGGATGGGGACTAGCACAGATACGCAGTATTTT. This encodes CASRNLGGTSEGMGTSTDTQYF.

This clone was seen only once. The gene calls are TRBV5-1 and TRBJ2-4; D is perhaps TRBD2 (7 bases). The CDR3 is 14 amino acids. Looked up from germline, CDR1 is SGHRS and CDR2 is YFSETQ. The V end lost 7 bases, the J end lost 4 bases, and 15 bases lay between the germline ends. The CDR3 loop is CASSLGGPKNIQYF. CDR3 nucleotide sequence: TGCGCCAGCTCGCTGGGGGGGCCGAAAAACATTCAGTACTTC.

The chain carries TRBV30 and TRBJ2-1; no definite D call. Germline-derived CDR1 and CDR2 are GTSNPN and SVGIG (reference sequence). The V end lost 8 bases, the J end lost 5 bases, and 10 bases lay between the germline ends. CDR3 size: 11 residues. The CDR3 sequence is CAHASHNEQFF. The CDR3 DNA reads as TGTGCCCACGCAAGTCACAATGAGCAGTTCTTC.

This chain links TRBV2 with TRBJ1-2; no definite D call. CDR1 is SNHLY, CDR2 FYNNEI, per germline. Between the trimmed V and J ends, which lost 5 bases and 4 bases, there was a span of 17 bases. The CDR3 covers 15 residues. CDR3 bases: TGTGCCAGCAGTAGCTCGAACCTCGGACCCTATGGCTACACCTTC. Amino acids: CASSSSNLGPYGYTF.

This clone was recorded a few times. CDR3 DNA: TGTGCCAGTAGTGCTGGGACAGGGCTGAGCTCAGGGCCCCAGCATTTT. Translation: CASSAGTGLSSGPQHF. The chain is built from TRBV19 and TRBJ1-5; 9 bases align to TRBD1. CDR3 length equals 16 residues. Per the germline V gene, CDR1 is LNHDA and CDR2 is SQIVND (reference sequence). V lost 5 bases, J lost 9 bases, and 14 bases stayed unmatched.

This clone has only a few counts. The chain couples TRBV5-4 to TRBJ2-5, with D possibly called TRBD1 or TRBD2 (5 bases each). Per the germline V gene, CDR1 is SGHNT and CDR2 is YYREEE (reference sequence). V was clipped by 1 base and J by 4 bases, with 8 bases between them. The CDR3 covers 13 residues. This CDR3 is CASSLKRGETQYF. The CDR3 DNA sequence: TGTGCCAGCAGCTTGAAGAGGGGAGAGACCCAGTACTTC.

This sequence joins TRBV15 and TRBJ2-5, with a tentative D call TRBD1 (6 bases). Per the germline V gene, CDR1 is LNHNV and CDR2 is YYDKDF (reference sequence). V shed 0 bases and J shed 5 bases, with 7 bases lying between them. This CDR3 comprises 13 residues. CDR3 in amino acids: CATSRDQGETQYF. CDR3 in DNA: TGTGCCACCAGCAGAGATCAGGGGGAGACCCAGTACTTC.

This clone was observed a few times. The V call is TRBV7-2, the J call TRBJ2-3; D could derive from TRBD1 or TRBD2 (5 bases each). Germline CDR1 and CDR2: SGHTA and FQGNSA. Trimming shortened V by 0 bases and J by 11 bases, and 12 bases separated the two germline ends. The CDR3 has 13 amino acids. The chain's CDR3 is CASSLAGPYRQYF. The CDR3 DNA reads TGTGCCAGCAGCTTAGCGGGACCCTATAGGCAGTATTTT.

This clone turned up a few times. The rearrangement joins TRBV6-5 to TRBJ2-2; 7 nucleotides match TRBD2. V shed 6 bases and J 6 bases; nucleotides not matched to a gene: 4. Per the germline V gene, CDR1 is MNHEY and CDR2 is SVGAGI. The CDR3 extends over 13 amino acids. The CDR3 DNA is TGTGCCAGCAGCCGGGGGAGGGCCGGGGAGCTGTTTTTT. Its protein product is CASSRGRAGELFF.

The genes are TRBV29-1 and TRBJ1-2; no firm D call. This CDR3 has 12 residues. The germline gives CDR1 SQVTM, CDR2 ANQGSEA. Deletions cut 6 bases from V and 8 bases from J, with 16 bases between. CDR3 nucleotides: TGCAGCGTCCACCGGGCTCCGGAGGGCTACACCTTC. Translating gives CSVHRAPEGYTF.

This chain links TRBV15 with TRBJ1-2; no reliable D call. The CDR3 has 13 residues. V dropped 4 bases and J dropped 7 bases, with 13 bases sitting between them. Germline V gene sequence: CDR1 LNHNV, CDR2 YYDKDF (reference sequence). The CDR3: CATSTNRDSGYTF. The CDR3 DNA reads TGTGCCACCAGCACTAACAGAGATTCTGGCTACACCTTC.

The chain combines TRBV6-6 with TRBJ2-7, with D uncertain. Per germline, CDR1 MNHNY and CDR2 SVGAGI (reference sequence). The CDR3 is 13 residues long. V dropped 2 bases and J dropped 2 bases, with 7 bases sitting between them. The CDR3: CASSYEVTYEQYF. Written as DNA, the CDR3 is TGTGCCAGCAGTTACGAGGTCACCTACGAGCAGTACTTC.

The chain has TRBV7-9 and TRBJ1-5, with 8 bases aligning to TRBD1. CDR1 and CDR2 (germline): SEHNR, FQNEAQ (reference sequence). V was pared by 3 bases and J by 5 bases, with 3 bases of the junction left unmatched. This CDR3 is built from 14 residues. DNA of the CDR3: TGTGCCAGCAGCTTGGGGACAGGCTATCAGCCCCAGCATTTT. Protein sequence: CASSLGTGYQPQHF.

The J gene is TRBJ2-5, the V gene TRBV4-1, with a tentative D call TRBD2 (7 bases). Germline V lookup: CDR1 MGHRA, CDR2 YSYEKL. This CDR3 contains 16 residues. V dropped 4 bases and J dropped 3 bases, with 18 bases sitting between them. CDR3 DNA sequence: TGCGCCAGCAGCCGATCGGAGGGGGGGCCCAAAGAGACCCAGTACTTC. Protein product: CASSRSEGGPKETQYF.

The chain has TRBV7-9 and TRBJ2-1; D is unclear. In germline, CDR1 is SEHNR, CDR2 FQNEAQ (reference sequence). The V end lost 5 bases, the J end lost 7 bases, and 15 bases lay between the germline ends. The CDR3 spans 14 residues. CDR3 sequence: CASSQPDPPNEQFF. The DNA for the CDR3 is TGTGCCAGCAGCCAACCAGATCCCCCTAATGAGCAGTTCTTC.

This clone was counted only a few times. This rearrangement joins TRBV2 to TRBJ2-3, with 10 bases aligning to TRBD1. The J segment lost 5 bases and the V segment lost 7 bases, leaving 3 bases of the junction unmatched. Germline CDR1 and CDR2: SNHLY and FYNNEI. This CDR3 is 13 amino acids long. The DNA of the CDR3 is TGTGCCAGCATGACAGGGGGCGTAGATACGCAGTATTTT. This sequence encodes CASMTGGVDTQYF.